This is a list of T cell receptor beta chains from one sample in a study of CD8 T cells in Susac syndrome. TCRdb ran MiXCR on the immunoSEQ multiplex PCR reads and lists one entry per CDR3 protein. The data contain 130,000 to 150,000 distinct CDR3 sequences, less than 95% of them singletons. The material sequenced was CD4+ T cells from PBMCs. The origin of the receptors is a human donor in good health. Each CDR3 is given with its conserved first and last residue. D genes are given only for firm matches. For some rows the clone size is stated as once, few or many, or as a class when expanded; others skip it.

abundance: -
j_gene: TRBJ2-1
d_gene: TRBD2
v_gene: TRBV7-2
CDR3aa: CASSPSGGRGSNEQFF
CDR3nt: TGTGCCAGCAGCCCTAGCGGGGGGAGGGGTAGCAATGAGCAGTTCTTC

abundance: -
j_gene: TRBJ2-3
d_gene: TRBD1
v_gene: TRBV24-1
CDR3aa: CATSGSGQGTDTQYF
CDR3nt: TGTGCCACCAGTGGTTCGGGACAGGGCACAGATACGCAGTATTTT

abundance: -
j_gene: TRBJ2-5
d_gene: -
v_gene: TRBV5-4
CDR3aa: CASSFRRQETQYF
CDR3nt: TGTGCCAGCAGCTTTAGGCGGCAAGAGACCCAGTACTTC

abundance: -
j_gene: TRBJ2-7
d_gene: -
v_gene: TRBV18
CDR3aa: CASSLLNVGIYEQYF
CDR3nt: TGTGCCAGCTCACTTTTAAATGTCGGGATTTACGAGCAGTACTTC

abundance: -
j_gene: TRBJ2-7
d_gene: -
v_gene: TRBV15
CDR3aa: CATSREVGTYEQYF
CDR3nt: TGTGCCACCAGCAGAGAGGTCGGAACCTACGAGCAGTACTTC

abundance: -
j_gene: TRBJ2-3
d_gene: TRBD1
v_gene: TRBV24-1
CDR3aa: CATSDPTGGTADTQYF
CDR3nt: TGTGCCACCAGTGACCCTACAGGGGGCACGGCAGATACGCAGTATTTT

abundance: -
j_gene: TRBJ2-7
d_gene: TRBD1
v_gene: TRBV20-1
CDR3aa: CSAFGTGSSYEQYF
CDR3nt: TGCAGTGCTTTTGGGACAGGGAGCTCCTACGAGCAGTACTTC

abundance: once
j_gene: TRBJ1-2
d_gene: TRBD1
v_gene: TRBV5-4
CDR3aa: CASSLAGGPYGYTF
CDR3nt: TGTGCCAGCAGCTTGGCAGGGGGCCCCTATGGCTACACCTTC

abundance: -
j_gene: TRBJ2-1
d_gene: TRBD2
v_gene: TRBV2
CDR3aa: CAPRGGGNEQFF
CDR3nt: TGTGCCCCACGCGGGGGGGGGAATGAGCAGTTCTTC

abundance: once
j_gene: TRBJ2-1
d_gene: -
v_gene: TRBV7-2
CDR3aa: CASTRSGGSYNEQFF
CDR3nt: TGTGCCAGCACCCGTAGTGGGGGCTCCTACAATGAGCAGTTCTTC

abundance: once
j_gene: TRBJ1-4
d_gene: -
v_gene: TRBV9
CDR3aa: CASSPMGVSNEKLFF
CDR3nt: TGTGCCAGCAGCCCCATGGGGGTCTCTAATGAAAAACTGTTTTTT

abundance: -
j_gene: TRBJ2-5
d_gene: -
v_gene: TRBV27
CDR3aa: CASSLTPRETQYF
CDR3nt: TGTGCCAGCAGTTTAACCCCCCGAGAGACCCAGTACTTC

abundance: -
j_gene: TRBJ1-2
d_gene: TRBD1
v_gene: TRBV6-2/TRBV6-3
CDR3aa: CASSPDRAGGYTF
CDR3nt: TGTGCCAGCAGTCCCGACAGGGCGGGTGGCTACACCTTC

abundance: -
j_gene: TRBJ1-1
d_gene: TRBD1
v_gene: TRBV5-1
CDR3aa: CASSRRTGQNTEAFF
CDR3nt: TGCGCCAGCAGCAGACGGACAGGGCAGAACACTGAAGCTTTCTTT

abundance: -
j_gene: TRBJ2-5
d_gene: -
v_gene: TRBV5-1
CDR3aa: CASSIGPQASQYF
CDR3nt: TGCGCCAGCAGCATTGGGCCTCAAGCGTCCCAGTACTTC

abundance: -
j_gene: TRBJ2-1
d_gene: TRBD1
v_gene: TRBV4-1
CDR3aa: CASSQRVTGYNEQFF
CDR3nt: TGCGCCAGCAGCCAACGGGTGACAGGGTACAATGAGCAGTTCTTC

abundance: -
j_gene: TRBJ1-5
d_gene: -
v_gene: TRBV6-1
CDR3aa: CASRTVTNQPQHF
CDR3nt: TGTGCCAGCAGAACAGTGACAAATCAGCCCCAGCATTTT

abundance: -
j_gene: TRBJ1-2
d_gene: -
v_gene: TRBV28
CDR3aa: CASSNPSGYTF
CDR3nt: TGTGCCAGCAGTAACCCCAGTGGCTACACCTTC

abundance: -
j_gene: TRBJ2-7
d_gene: -
v_gene: TRBV2
CDR3aa: CAGEKWRGYEQYF
CDR3nt: TGTGCCGGGGAGAAATGGCGGGGCTACGAGCAGTACTTC

abundance: -
j_gene: TRBJ2-7
d_gene: TRBD1
v_gene: TRBV5-1
CDR3aa: CASSLRTGTATFYEQYF
CDR3nt: TGCGCCAGCAGCTTGCGGACCGGGACAGCGACCTTCTACGAGCAGTACTTC

abundance: -
j_gene: TRBJ2-3
d_gene: TRBD2
v_gene: TRBV9
CDR3aa: CASSALADNTQYF
CDR3nt: TGTGCCAGCAGCGCACTAGCGGATAATACGCAGTATTTT

abundance: once
j_gene: TRBJ1-1
d_gene: -
v_gene: TRBV5-1
CDR3aa: CASSIDMNTEAFF
CDR3nt: TGCGCCAGCAGCATAGACATGAACACTGAAGCTTTCTTT

abundance: -
j_gene: TRBJ2-2
d_gene: TRBD2
v_gene: TRBV12-3/TRBV12-4
CDR3aa: CASSPGLADTGELFF
CDR3nt: TGTGCCAGCAGCCCTGGACTAGCGGACACCGGGGAGCTGTTTTTT

abundance: -
j_gene: TRBJ2-7
d_gene: TRBD1
v_gene: TRBV18
CDR3aa: CASSPRQGTYEQYF
CDR3nt: TGTGCCAGCTCACCCCGACAGGGGACCTACGAGCAGTACTTC

abundance: -
j_gene: TRBJ2-7
d_gene: TRBD2
v_gene: TRBV7-9
CDR3aa: CASSFGGGDEQYF
CDR3nt: TGTGCCAGCAGCTTTGGCGGGGGTGACGAGCAGTACTTC

abundance: once
j_gene: TRBJ2-5
d_gene: -
v_gene: TRBV11-3
CDR3aa: CASSLDRGKGLDQETQYF
CDR3nt: TGTGCCAGCAGCTTAGATAGGGGGAAGGGACTGGATCAAGAGACCCAGTACTTC

abundance: once
j_gene: TRBJ2-3
d_gene: -
v_gene: TRBV7-9
CDR3aa: CASGDTDTQYF
CDR3nt: TGTGCCAGCGGAGACACAGATACGCAGTATTTT

abundance: -
j_gene: TRBJ1-5
d_gene: -
v_gene: TRBV5-6
CDR3aa: CASSLRDRGLPQPQHF
CDR3nt: TGTGCCAGCAGCTTAAGGGATAGGGGTCTTCCCCAGCCCCAGCATTTT

abundance: -
j_gene: TRBJ2-3
d_gene: -
v_gene: TRBV7-2
CDR3aa: CASSSPLTDTQYF
CDR3nt: TGTGCCAGCAGCTCGCCCTTAACAGATACGCAGTATTTT

abundance: -
j_gene: TRBJ2-3
d_gene: TRBD2
v_gene: TRBV11-2
CDR3aa: CASSLGSSGSTDTQYF
CDR3nt: TGTGCCAGCAGCTTAGGCTCTAGCGGAAGCACAGATACGCAGTATTTT

abundance: -
j_gene: TRBJ2-3
d_gene: TRBD2
v_gene: TRBV20-1
CDR3aa: CSARLAGVYTQYF
CDR3nt: TGCAGTGCAAGACTAGCGGGAGTTTATACGCAGTATTTT

abundance: -
j_gene: TRBJ2-5
d_gene: TRBD2
v_gene: TRBV7-3
CDR3aa: CASSSGGSETQYF
CDR3nt: TGTGCCAGCAGCTCGGGAGGTTCGGAGACCCAGTACTTC

abundance: -
j_gene: TRBJ2-5
d_gene: -
v_gene: TRBV30
CDR3aa: CAWSVLGRPRGHQETQYF
CDR3nt: TGTGCCTGGAGTGTGCTAGGTCGACCCCGGGGCCACCAAGAGACCCAGTACTTC

abundance: -
j_gene: TRBJ2-4
d_gene: -
v_gene: TRBV3-1
CDR3aa: CASSPARAAAKNIQYF
CDR3nt: TGTGCCAGCAGCCCCGCTCGGGCTGCCGCCAAAAACATTCAGTACTTC

abundance: -
j_gene: TRBJ2-7
d_gene: -
v_gene: TRBV12-3/TRBV12-4
CDR3aa: CASSQTAEQYF
CDR3nt: TGTGCCAGCAGTCAGACAGCCGAGCAGTACTTC

abundance: -
j_gene: TRBJ2-1
d_gene: TRBD2
v_gene: TRBV10-3
CDR3aa: CAISELATSGSDNEQFF
CDR3nt: TGTGCCATCAGTGAACTCGCCACTAGCGGGAGCGACAATGAGCAGTTCTTC

abundance: -
j_gene: TRBJ2-7
d_gene: TRBD2
v_gene: TRBV7-9
CDR3aa: CASSRDPRTSGEQYF
CDR3nt: TGTGCCAGCAGCCGCGACCCTAGGACTAGCGGAGAGCAGTACTTC

abundance: -
j_gene: TRBJ2-4
d_gene: -
v_gene: TRBV19
CDR3aa: CASSIQGGKNIQYF
CDR3nt: TGTGCCAGTAGTATTCAAGGGGGCAAAAACATTCAGTACTTC

abundance: -
j_gene: TRBJ2-7
d_gene: -
v_gene: TRBV7-9
CDR3aa: CASSLISSGPSLYEQYF
CDR3nt: TGTGCCAGCAGCTTAATTAGTTCCGGACCGAGCCTCTACGAGCAGTACTTC

abundance: -
j_gene: TRBJ1-1
d_gene: -
v_gene: TRBV7-2
CDR3aa: CASSLVSGLLEAFF
CDR3nt: TGTGCCAGCAGCTTAGTCAGTGGGCTCCTTGAAGCTTTCTTT

abundance: -
j_gene: TRBJ2-7
d_gene: TRBD1
v_gene: TRBV3-1
CDR3aa: CASSHSPSTGFSYEQYF
CDR3nt: TGTGCCAGCAGCCACTCGCCATCGACAGGGTTCTCCTACGAGCAGTACTTC

abundance: -
j_gene: TRBJ2-7
d_gene: -
v_gene: TRBV27
CDR3aa: CASSRGRDSYEQYF
CDR3nt: TGTGCCAGCAGTCGGGGCAGGGACTCCTACGAGCAGTACTTC

abundance: -
j_gene: TRBJ2-7
d_gene: TRBD1
v_gene: TRBV29-1
CDR3aa: CSVLQGAKSYEQYF
CDR3nt: TGCAGCGTACTACAGGGGGCAAAGTCCTACGAGCAGTACTTC

abundance: -
j_gene: TRBJ2-7
d_gene: -
v_gene: TRBV27
CDR3aa: CASSFRRSSSKEQYF
CDR3nt: TGTGCCAGCAGTTTTCGACGGTCCTCTTCAAAGGAGCAGTACTTC

abundance: -
j_gene: TRBJ1-1
d_gene: -
v_gene: TRBV5-1
CDR3aa: CASSGTGHQNTEAFF
CDR3nt: TGCGCCAGCAGCGGAACGGGACACCAAAACACTGAAGCTTTCTTT

abundance: few
j_gene: TRBJ2-7
d_gene: TRBD1
v_gene: TRBV18
CDR3aa: CASSPSGQGEQYF
CDR3nt: TGTGCCAGCTCACCGTCCGGACAGGGCGAGCAGTACTTC